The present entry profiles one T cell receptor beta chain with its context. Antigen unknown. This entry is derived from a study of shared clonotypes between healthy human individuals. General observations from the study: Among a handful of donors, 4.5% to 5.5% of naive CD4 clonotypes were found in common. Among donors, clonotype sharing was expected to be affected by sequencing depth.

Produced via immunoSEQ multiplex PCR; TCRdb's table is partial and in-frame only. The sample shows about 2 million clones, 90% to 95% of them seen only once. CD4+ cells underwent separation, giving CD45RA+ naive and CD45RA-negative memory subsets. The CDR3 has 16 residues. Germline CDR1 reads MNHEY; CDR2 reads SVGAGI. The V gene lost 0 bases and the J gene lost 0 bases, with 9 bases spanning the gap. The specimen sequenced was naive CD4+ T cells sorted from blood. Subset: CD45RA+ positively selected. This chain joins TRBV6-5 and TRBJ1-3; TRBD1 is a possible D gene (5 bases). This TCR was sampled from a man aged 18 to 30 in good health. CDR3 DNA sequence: TGTGCCAGCAGTTACTCGCGGGGGAACTCTGGAAACACCATATATTTT. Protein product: CASSYSRGNSGNTIYF.